The rows below give T cell receptor beta chains drawn from one sample of a study of T cells in localized non-small cell lung cancer. Clones were read by immunoSEQ multiplex PCR, and TCRdb kept only the in-frame ones, dropping some. The sample shows several thousand clones, about 15% of them seen only once. The material sequenced was normal lung tissue next to the tumor, taken before any cancer treatment. The receptors stem from a male donor at least 60 years old with stage II squamous cell lung carcinoma. The CDR3 runs from the conserved cysteine through the conserved F or W. The order of the fields is V gene, clone size, J gene, D gene, CDR3 DNA, CDR3 protein. D genes are given only for firm matches. Rows give clone size only sometimes, using once, few, many, or a class for an expanded clone.

v_gene: TRBV14; abundance: -; j_gene: TRBJ1-3; d_gene: -; CDR3nt: TGTGCCAGCAGCCAATCGGCAGGAAACACCATATATTTT; CDR3aa: CASSQSAGNTIYF
v_gene: TRBV11-3; abundance: -; j_gene: TRBJ2-2; d_gene: -; CDR3nt: TGTGCCAGCAGCTCGGGACAAGCGAACACCGGGGAGCTGTTTTTT; CDR3aa: CASSSGQANTGELFF
v_gene: TRBV10-3; abundance: few; j_gene: TRBJ1-3; d_gene: -; CDR3nt: TGTGCCATCAAGGCCAGCTCTGGAAACACCATATATTTT; CDR3aa: CAIKASSGNTIYF
v_gene: TRBV16; abundance: -; j_gene: TRBJ1-5; d_gene: -; CDR3nt: TGTGCCAGCAGCCAGGAGAGTGGGCGATTGGATCAGCCCCAGCATTTT; CDR3aa: CASSQESGRLDQPQHF
v_gene: TRBV9; abundance: -; j_gene: TRBJ2-3; d_gene: TRBD1; CDR3nt: TGTGCCAGCAGCTTCTCCGGGACAGTGACAGATACGCAGTATTTT; CDR3aa: CASSFSGTVTDTQYF
v_gene: TRBV19; abundance: few; j_gene: TRBJ2-1; d_gene: TRBD2; CDR3nt: TGTGCCAGCAGCCCGATCCGGGCGGGAGGACGCAACAATGAGCAGTTCTTC; CDR3aa: CASSPIRAGGRNNEQFF
v_gene: TRBV25-1; abundance: -; j_gene: TRBJ1-1; d_gene: TRBD1; CDR3nt: TGTGCCAGCGCAGGGGGCTGGAGCACTGAAGCTTTCTTT; CDR3aa: CASAGGWSTEAFF
v_gene: TRBV19; abundance: -; j_gene: TRBJ1-2; d_gene: -; CDR3nt: TGTGCCAGTAGTCCCGCCCCGGCCTATGGCTACACCTTC; CDR3aa: CASSPAPAYGYTF
v_gene: TRBV6-8; abundance: few; j_gene: TRBJ1-6; d_gene: TRBD1; CDR3nt: TGTGCCAGCAGACCGTTGACAGGGGGCAATAGGACACCCCTCCACTTT; CDR3aa: CASRPLTGGNRTPLHF
v_gene: TRBV6-8; abundance: -; j_gene: TRBJ2-7; d_gene: TRBD1; CDR3nt: TGTGCCAGCAGTGGGGGGACAGGGGGCTACGAGCAGTACTTC; CDR3aa: CASSGGTGGYEQYF
v_gene: TRBV6-8; abundance: medium-sized; j_gene: TRBJ1-3; d_gene: -; CDR3nt: TGTGCCAGCAGTATGGGAGGCACTGGAAACACCATATATTTT; CDR3aa: CASSMGGTGNTIYF
v_gene: TRBV28; abundance: -; j_gene: TRBJ2-1; d_gene: TRBD2; CDR3nt: TGTGCCAGCAGTTGGGGTCGTTCTAGCGGGAGGGACAATGAGCAGTTCTTC; CDR3aa: CASSWGRSSGRDNEQFF
v_gene: TRBV7-1; abundance: few; j_gene: TRBJ2-2; d_gene: TRBD2; CDR3nt: TGTGCCAGCAGCTTAAGAGTGGCGGGAGACACCGGGGAGCTGTTTTTT; CDR3aa: CASSLRVAGDTGELFF
v_gene: TRBV9; abundance: -; j_gene: TRBJ2-1; d_gene: TRBD2; CDR3nt: TGTGCCAGCAGGAGGGAGGTAGCGGGGAGCTATGAGCAGTTCTTC; CDR3aa: CASRREVAGSYEQFF
v_gene: TRBV11-3; abundance: many; j_gene: TRBJ2-5; d_gene: TRBD1; CDR3nt: TGTGCCAGCAGCATCGGGACAGGGGGTCAAGAGACCCAGTACTTC; CDR3aa: CASSIGTGGQETQYF
v_gene: TRBV5-1; abundance: few; j_gene: TRBJ2-1; d_gene: -; CDR3nt: TGCGCCAGCAGGCCCCGTAGAGATGGATCCTACAATGAGCAGTTCTTC; CDR3aa: CASRPRRDGSYNEQFF
v_gene: TRBV11-3; abundance: many; j_gene: TRBJ2-7; d_gene: -; CDR3nt: TGTGCCAGCAGCACCTCCTCGACAGGCTCCTACGAGCAGTACTTC; CDR3aa: CASSTSSTGSYEQYF
v_gene: TRBV4-1; abundance: few; j_gene: TRBJ2-6; d_gene: -; CDR3nt: TGCGCCAGCAGCCAAGAACTCGGAACAGCTGGGGCCAACGTCCTGACTTTC; CDR3aa: CASSQELGTAGANVLTF
v_gene: TRBV4-1; abundance: few; j_gene: TRBJ1-2; d_gene: -; CDR3nt: TGCGCCAGCAGCCAAGAAGGGGGGGGTCGGAACTATGGCTACACCTTC; CDR3aa: CASSQEGGGRNYGYTF
v_gene: TRBV28; abundance: -; j_gene: TRBJ2-1; d_gene: TRBD2; CDR3nt: TGTGCCAGCAGTTTATCTAACGGGGGGGTGAATGAGCAGTTCTTC; CDR3aa: CASSLSNGGVNEQFF
v_gene: TRBV6-8; abundance: few; j_gene: TRBJ2-5; d_gene: -; CDR3nt: TGTGCCAGCAGTTACGATCTTCAAGAGACCCAGTACTTC; CDR3aa: CASSYDLQETQYF
v_gene: TRBV11-3; abundance: few; j_gene: TRBJ2-5; d_gene: -; CDR3nt: TGTGCCAGCAGCTTAGGGCAGGTCCAAGAGACCCAGTACTTC; CDR3aa: CASSLGQVQETQYF
v_gene: TRBV18; abundance: few; j_gene: TRBJ1-3; d_gene: -; CDR3nt: TGTGCCAGCTCACCCCAAGTCCGCTCTGGAAACACCATATATTTT; CDR3aa: CASSPQVRSGNTIYF
v_gene: TRBV19; abundance: few; j_gene: TRBJ1-2; d_gene: -; CDR3nt: TGTGCCAGTAGTATAGATCCCGTCGGAAACTATGGCTACACCTTC; CDR3aa: CASSIDPVGNYGYTF